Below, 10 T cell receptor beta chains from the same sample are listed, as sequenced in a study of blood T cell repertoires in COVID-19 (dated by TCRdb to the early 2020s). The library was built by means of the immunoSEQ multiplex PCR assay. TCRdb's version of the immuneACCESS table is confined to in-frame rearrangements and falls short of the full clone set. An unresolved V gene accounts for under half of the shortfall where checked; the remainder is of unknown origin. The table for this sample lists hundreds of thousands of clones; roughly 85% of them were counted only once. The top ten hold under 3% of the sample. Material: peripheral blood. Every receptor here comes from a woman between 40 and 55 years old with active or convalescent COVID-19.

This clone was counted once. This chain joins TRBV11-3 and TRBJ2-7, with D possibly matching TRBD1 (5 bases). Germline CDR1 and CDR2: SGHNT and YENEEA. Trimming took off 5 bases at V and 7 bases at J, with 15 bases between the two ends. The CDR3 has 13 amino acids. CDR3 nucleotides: TGTGCCAGCAGCCAAGGGCAGGGTGGGGAGCAGTACTTC. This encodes CASSQGQGGEQYF.

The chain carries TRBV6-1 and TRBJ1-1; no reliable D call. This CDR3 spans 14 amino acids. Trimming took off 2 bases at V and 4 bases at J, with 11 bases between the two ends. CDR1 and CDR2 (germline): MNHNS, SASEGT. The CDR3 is CASSERVYGTEAFF. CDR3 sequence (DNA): TGTGCCAGCAGTGAACGGGTTTATGGCACTGAAGCTTTCTTT.

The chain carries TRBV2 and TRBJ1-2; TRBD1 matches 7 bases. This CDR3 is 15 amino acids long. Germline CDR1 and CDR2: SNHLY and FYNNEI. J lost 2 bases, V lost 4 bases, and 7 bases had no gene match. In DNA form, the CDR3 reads TGTGCCAGCAGTGGCTCAAGGGGGCCGAACTATGGCTACACCTTC. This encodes CASSGSRGPNYGYTF.

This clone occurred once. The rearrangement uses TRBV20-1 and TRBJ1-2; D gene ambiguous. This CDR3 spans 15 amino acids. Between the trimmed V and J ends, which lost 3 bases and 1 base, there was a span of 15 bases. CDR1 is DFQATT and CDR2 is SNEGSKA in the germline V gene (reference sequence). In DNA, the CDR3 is TGCAGTGCTAGTAGCGGGCCCACCGATAACTATGGCTACACCTTC. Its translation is CSASSGPTDNYGYTF.

CDR3 DNA: TGTGCCAGCACCCTGACCGGGGGGCTACCCACCGGGGAGCTGTTTTTT. It yields the protein CASTLTGGLPTGELFF. This sequence joins TRBV27 and TRBJ2-2; perhaps TRBD2 as D (7 bases). The CDR3 contains 16 residues. Germline CDR1 is MNHEY and CDR2 is SMNVEV (reference sequence). V gave up 7 bases and J gave up 4 bases, with 19 bases separating them.

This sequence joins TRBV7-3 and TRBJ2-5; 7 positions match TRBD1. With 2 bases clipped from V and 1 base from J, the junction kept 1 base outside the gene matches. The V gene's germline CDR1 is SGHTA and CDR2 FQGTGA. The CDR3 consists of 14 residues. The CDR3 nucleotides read TGTGCCAGCAGCTTAGGGACAGCCCAAGAGACCCAGTACTTC. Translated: CASSLGTAQETQYF.

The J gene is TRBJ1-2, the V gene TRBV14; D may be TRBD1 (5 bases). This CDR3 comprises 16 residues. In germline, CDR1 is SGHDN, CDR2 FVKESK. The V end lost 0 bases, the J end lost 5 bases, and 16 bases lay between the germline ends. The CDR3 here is CASSQDRAGLLYGYTF. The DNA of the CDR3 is TGTGCCAGCAGCCAAGATCGCGCAGGGCTTTTATATGGCTACACCTTC.

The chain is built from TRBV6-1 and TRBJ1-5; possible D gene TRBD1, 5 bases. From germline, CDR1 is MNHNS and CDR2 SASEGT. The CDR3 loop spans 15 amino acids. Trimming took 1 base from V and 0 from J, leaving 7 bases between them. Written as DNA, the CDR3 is TGTGCCAGCAGTGAAGGGACATATAGCAATCAGCCCCAGCATTTT. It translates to CASSEGTYSNQPQHF.

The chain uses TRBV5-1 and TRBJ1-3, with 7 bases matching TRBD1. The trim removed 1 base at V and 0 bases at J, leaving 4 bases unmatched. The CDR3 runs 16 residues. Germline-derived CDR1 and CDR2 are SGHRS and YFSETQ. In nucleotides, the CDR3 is TGCGCCAGCAGCTTGTCTGGGACAGACTCTGGAAACACCATATATTTT. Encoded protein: CASSLSGTDSGNTIYF.

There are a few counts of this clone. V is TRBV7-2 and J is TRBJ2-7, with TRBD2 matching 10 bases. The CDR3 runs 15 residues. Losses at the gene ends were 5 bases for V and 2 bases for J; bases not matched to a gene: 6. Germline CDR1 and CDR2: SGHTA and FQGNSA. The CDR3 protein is CASSPRTSGPYEQYF. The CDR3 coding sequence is TGTGCCAGCAGCCCCAGGACTAGCGGCCCCTACGAGCAGTACTTC.